A selection of T cell receptor beta chains follows, all from one sample in a study of blood T cell repertoires in COVID-19. Here immunoSEQ multiplex PCR was the method, and the copy in TCRdb shows in-frame clones only, minus some. The sample includes about 260,000 clones, around 82% of them seen just once. Sequencing input: peripheral blood. These TCRs come from a human donor in a cohort sampled during active COVID-19. Each CDR3 is given with its conserved first and last residue. Fields, in order: J gene, V gene, clone size, D gene, CDR3 protein. The D gene is left open where the match is weak. For some rows the clone size is stated as once, few or many, or as a class when expanded; others skip it.

J: TRBJ2-1; V: TRBV5-1; size: -; D: TRBD1; CDR3: CASSLDRGGNEQFF
J: TRBJ2-3; V: TRBV12-3/TRBV12-4; size: once; D: -; CDR3: CANQGGATDTQYF
J: TRBJ2-7; V: TRBV7-9; size: -; D: TRBD1; CDR3: CASSTQTGDEQYF
J: TRBJ2-1; V: TRBV7-6; size: few; D: TRBD2; CDR3: CASSLEASGGWNEQFF
J: TRBJ2-3; V: TRBV27; size: -; D: -; CDR3: CASSFRGKLVPDTQYF
J: TRBJ1-2; V: TRBV14; size: -; D: -; CDR3: CASSQDRVDHGYTF
J: TRBJ1-5; V: TRBV11-2; size: few; D: -; CDR3: CASSLGGFNQPQHF
J: TRBJ2-7; V: TRBV6-5; size: -; D: TRBD1; CDR3: CASSPPGQGGEQYF
J: TRBJ2-1; V: TRBV10-3; size: -; D: TRBD1; CDR3: CAISEPGQGNNEQFF
J: TRBJ1-2; V: TRBV19; size: -; D: -; CDR3: CASSPDSYYGYTF
J: TRBJ2-1; V: TRBV6-1; size: few; D: TRBD2; CDR3: CASSGYRSGRARNEQFF
J: TRBJ2-3; V: TRBV12-3/TRBV12-4; size: once; D: -; CDR3: CASSPFADTQYF
J: TRBJ1-5; V: TRBV6-2/TRBV6-3; size: -; D: TRBD1; CDR3: CASSSGQPNQPQHF
J: TRBJ1-3; V: TRBV18; size: once; D: TRBD1; CDR3: CASSRNSGQFGRSGNTIYF
J: TRBJ1-3; V: TRBV28; size: few; D: TRBD1; CDR3: CASSLSDRVGNTIYF
J: TRBJ1-5; V: TRBV6-5; size: few; D: -; CDR3: CASSYARGLQPQHF
J: TRBJ2-7; V: TRBV13; size: -; D: TRBD2; CDR3: CASSYRPSGRAAYEQYF
J: TRBJ1-4; V: TRBV11-2; size: -; D: TRBD1; CDR3: CASSSLLGQGDEKLFF
J: TRBJ1-1; V: TRBV5-1; size: -; D: TRBD1; CDR3: CASSRRGDSPNTEAFF
J: TRBJ2-1; V: TRBV9; size: -; D: TRBD2; CDR3: CASSVEVAGVNKNEQFF
J: TRBJ1-5; V: TRBV4-2; size: -; D: TRBD1; CDR3: CASSPQAIDRGFRSNQPQHF
J: TRBJ2-1; V: TRBV5-4; size: -; D: -; CDR3: CASSFGPKKAYNEQFF
J: TRBJ2-7; V: TRBV4-1; size: few; D: TRBD2; CDR3: CASSQVISGTVDEQYF
J: TRBJ1-1; V: TRBV10-3; size: -; D: TRBD1; CDR3: CAISRQGYDTEAFF
J: TRBJ2-7; V: TRBV14; size: -; D: -; CDR3: CASSHTGHGEQYF
J: TRBJ2-7; V: TRBV11-2; size: -; D: TRBD2; CDR3: CASSLVGSGRGEQYF
J: TRBJ1-1; V: TRBV6-5; size: -; D: TRBD1; CDR3: CASSSGDRAFF
J: TRBJ1-5; V: TRBV6-5; size: -; D: TRBD1; CDR3: CASSWGQDSNQPQHF
J: TRBJ2-5; V: TRBV6-2/TRBV6-3; size: -; D: -; CDR3: CASSYLGDGETQYF
J: TRBJ1-1; V: TRBV6-1; size: -; D: -; CDR3: CASSEKSVMNTEAFF
J: TRBJ2-7; V: TRBV5-1; size: -; D: -; CDR3: CASSLVGGDYEQYF
J: TRBJ1-4; V: TRBV3-1/TRBV3-2; size: -; D: TRBD1; CDR3: CASSPRQGGITNEKLFF
J: TRBJ2-1; V: TRBV7-8; size: -; D: TRBD2; CDR3: CASSLTLILAVGYNEQFF
J: TRBJ2-7; V: TRBV6-5; size: -; D: -; CDR3: CASSYIRTLTYEQYF
J: TRBJ1-2; V: TRBV11-2; size: -; D: -; CDR3: CASSRLGGVYGYTF
J: TRBJ2-5; V: TRBV11-2; size: -; D: TRBD1; CDR3: CASSRDRGETQYF
J: TRBJ2-7; V: TRBV18; size: -; D: TRBD1; CDR3: CASSLTGGGSYEQYF
J: TRBJ2-1; V: TRBV11-3; size: -; D: -; CDR3: CASSENGFEQFF
J: TRBJ2-2; V: TRBV11-2; size: -; D: TRBD2; CDR3: CASSFLSGGTGELFF
J: TRBJ2-7; V: TRBV5-1; size: -; D: TRBD2; CDR3: CASSSGGVYEQYF
J: TRBJ2-1; V: TRBV2; size: -; D: -; CDR3: CASSDVGREQFF
J: TRBJ2-1; V: TRBV7-9; size: -; D: TRBD1; CDR3: CASSFSPGTGVLFF
J: TRBJ2-3; V: TRBV5-1; size: few; D: TRBD2; CDR3: CASSLGTSGGLRADTQYF
J: TRBJ1-2; V: TRBV18; size: -; D: TRBD1; CDR3: CASSLDRGVGYGYTF
J: TRBJ1-1; V: TRBV18; size: -; D: TRBD1; CDR3: CASFPDRNAEAFF